These 29 T cell receptor beta chains originate from one sample sequenced in a study of T cell repertoires in cytomegalovirus infection. TCRdb ran MiXCR on the reads and lists one entry per CDR3 protein. The sample consists of some 320,000 distinct CDR3 sequences, under 35% of them appearing once. Their antigens remain unidentified. The sequencing here drew on cultured PBMCs, taken from culture after CMV antigen stimulation. The receptors were gathered from a human donor in good health (CMV status not recorded). Some clones in this sample may be carry-over from other donors' samples.

In its sample, this clonotype was seen a few times. The J gene is TRBJ1-5, the V gene TRBV2; 7 bases align to TRBD1. CDR1 SNHLY and CDR2 FYNNEI come from the germline V gene. The CDR3 is 15 residues long. The V segment lost 4 bases and the J segment 5 bases; nucleotides outside the gene matches: 8. The CDR3 DNA is TGTGCCAGCAGTGGAATGGGGACAGAAGATCAGCCCCAGCATTTT. This translates into CASSGMGTEDQPQHF. Complete variable domain (other parts from reference TRBV2 and TRBJ1-5): EPEVTQTPSHQVTQMGQEVILRCVPISNHLYFYWYRQILGQKVEFLVSFYNNEISEKSEIFDDQFSVERPDGSNFTLKIRSTKLEDSAMYFCASSGMGTEDQPQHFGDGTRLSIL.

This clonotype appeared a few times. The V gene is TRBV7-2, the J gene TRBJ1-5; possibly TRBD1 for D (5 bases). The germline gives CDR1 SGHTA, CDR2 FQGNSA. Trimming left V 6 bases short and J 4 bases short, with 13 bases between. The CDR3 contains 14 residues. The CDR3 region is CASRTGGRNQPQHF. The CDR3 DNA reads as TGTGCCAGCAGAACAGGCGGTCGAAATCAGCCCCAGCATTTT.

This clonotype was counted ten times or more. The genes are TRBV11-2 and TRBJ2-7, with 8 bases aligning to TRBD2. The CDR3 consists of 15 residues. Germline V gene data show CDR1 as SGHAT and CDR2 as FQNNGV. V shed 4 bases and J 0 bases; nucleotides not matched to a gene: 5. CDR3 nucleotides: TGTGCCAGCAGCTGGAGCGGGAGCAGCTCCTACGAGCAGTACTTC. It translates to CASSWSGSSSYEQYF.

The chain couples TRBV6-1 to TRBJ2-7; D might be TRBD2 (6 bases). CDR1 is MNHNS and CDR2 is SASEGT in the germline V gene. This CDR3 has 15 amino acids. Deletions cut 4 bases from V and 7 bases from J, with 20 bases between. The CDR3 nucleotides read TGTGCCAGCAGTGGCGTAGGGACTGAACCGCGAGAGCAGTACTTC. Amino acid sequence: CASSGVGTEPREQYF.

There are a few counts of this clonotype. The chain has TRBV20-1 and TRBJ1-2; D is possibly TRBD1 (5 bases). V lost 0 bases and J lost 4, with 15 bases in between. The CDR3 covers 15 residues. Germline V gives CDR1 DFQATT, CDR2 SNEGSKA (reference sequence). This CDR3 is CSAREGLPGPYGYTF. The CDR3 bases are TGCAGTGCTAGAGAAGGGCTTCCGGGGCCCTATGGCTACACCTTC.

CDR3 in DNA: TGTGCCAGCAGCTTCCAAGGGGGGACGGAGACCCAGTACTTC. Protein sequence: CASSFQGGTETQYF. The chain carries TRBV7-2 and TRBJ2-5, with D perhaps assigned TRBD1 or TRBD2 (6 bases each). V was trimmed by 3 bases and J by 5 bases, leaving 13 bases between them. This CDR3 contains 14 residues. Germline lookup yields CDR1 SGHTA and CDR2 FQGNSA. Combining the CDR3 with reference TRBV7-2 and TRBJ2-5 gives the whole variable domain GAGVSQSPSNKVTEKGKDVELRCDPISGHTALYWYRQSLGQGLEFLIYFQGNSAPDKSGLPSDRFSAERTGGSVSTLTIQRTQQEDSAVYLCASSFQGGTETQYFGPGTRLLVL.

This clonotype was seen only a few times. The chain links TRBV5-4 to TRBJ2-6; 11 bases agree with TRBD2. V lost 3 bases, J lost 4 bases, and 3 bases stayed unmatched. There are 16 residues in the CDR3. Germline V gives CDR1 SGHNT, CDR2 YYREEE (reference sequence). The CDR3 reads CASSSSGGLGANVLTF. For the CDR3, the DNA is TGTGCCAGCAGCTCTAGCGGGGGGTTAGGGGCCAACGTCCTGACTTTC. Drawing the rest from reference TRBV5-4 and TRBJ2-6, the complete variable domain is ETGVTQSPTHLIKTRGQQVTLRCSSQSGHNTVSWYQQALGQGPQFIFQYYREEENGRGNFPPRFSGLQFPNYSSELNVNALELDDSALYLCASSSSGGLGANVLTFGAGSRLTVL.

The genes are TRBV25-1 and TRBJ1-2; TRBD1 agrees at 12 bases. CDR3 length: 17 residues. V trimming: 1 base; J trimming: 4 bases; junction bases outside the gene matches: 7. Germline lookup yields CDR1 MGHDK and CDR2 SYGVNS. CDR3: CASSEWGTGGFAYGYTF. CDR3 bases: TGTGCCAGCAGTGAATGGGGGACAGGGGGCTTCGCCTATGGCTACACCTTC.

This clonotype appeared many times. The chain combines TRBV15 with TRBJ1-5, with D possibly TRBD1 on 5 matching bases. CDR1 and CDR2 (germline): LNHNV, YYDKDF (reference sequence). V shed 4 bases and J shed 5 bases, with 12 bases lying between them. The CDR3 has 14 amino acids. Here the CDR3 DNA reads TGTGCCACCAGCATGGCCAGGGCAGATCAGCCCCAGCATTTT. Translating it yields CATSMARADQPQHF.

This clonotype has just a few counts. This rearrangement joins TRBV12-3 or TRBV12-4 to TRBJ1-2; 10 positions agree with TRBD1. The J segment lost 4 bases and the V segment lost 6 bases, leaving 2 bases of the junction unmatched. The CDR3 length is 13 residues. The DNA of the CDR3 is TGTGCCAGCAGGGGGGACAGGGGCTATGGCTACACCTTC. Encoded protein: CASRGDRGYGYTF.

The rearrangement uses TRBV7-3 and TRBJ2-5; no firm D call. Trimming took 5 bases from V and 3 from J, leaving 10 bases between them. Germline CDR1 reads SGHTA; CDR2 reads FQGTGA. The CDR3 has 13 amino acids. The CDR3 sequence: CASSPAREETQYF. The CDR3, as DNA: TGTGCCAGCAGCCCGGCTCGAGAAGAGACCCAGTACTTC.

In its sample, this clonotype was seen a few times. V is TRBV5-6 and J is TRBJ1-5, with 8 bases aligning to TRBD1. In germline, CDR1 is SGHDT, CDR2 YYEEEE. CDR3 length: 15 residues. V gave up 4 bases and J gave up 2 bases; unmatched junction bases: 5. The CDR3 reads CASSAGGPGNQPQHF. CDR3 DNA sequence: TGTGCCAGCAGCGCAGGGGGCCCGGGCAATCAGCCCCAGCATTTT.

Here the CDR3 reads CASSLSQGPNEKLFF. The DNA for the CDR3 is TGTGCCAGCAGCTTAAGCCAGGGGCCGAATGAAAAACTGTTTTTT. The chain employs TRBV11-2 and TRBJ1-4, with D maybe TRBD1 (6 bases). There are 15 residues in the CDR3. The ends were cut back, 2 bases at V and 5 bases at J, with 12 bases in the middle. Germline loops: CDR1 SGHAT, CDR2 FQNNGV. The full variable domain, with the rest looked up from reference TRBV11-2 and TRBJ1-4, is EAGVAQSPRYKIIEKRQSVAFWCNPISGHATLYWYQQILGQGPKLLIQFQNNGVVDDSQLPKDRFSAERLKGVDSTLKIQPAKLEDSAVYLCASSLSQGPNEKLFFGSGTQLSVL.

This clonotype was detected ten times or more. This chain connects TRBV7-2 to TRBJ2-7; 7 positions agree with TRBD1. CDR1 is SGHTA and CDR2 is FQGNSA in the germline V gene. The trim removed 5 bases at V and 3 bases at J, leaving 7 bases unmatched. The CDR3 contains 14 residues. The CDR3 protein is CASSPDRVSYEQYF. The CDR3 DNA sequence: TGTGCCAGCAGCCCCGACAGGGTTAGCTACGAGCAGTACTTC.

Only one count was recorded for this clonotype. The chain couples TRBV10-3 to TRBJ2-5; 10 nucleotides align to TRBD1. The CDR3 sequence is 15 residues long. The J segment lost 2 bases and the V segment lost 2 bases, leaving 2 bases of the junction unmatched. Germline V gene lookup returns CDR1 ENHRY and CDR2 SYGVKD. CDR3 residues: CAISERDRGQETQYF. In nucleotides, the CDR3 is TGTGCCATCAGTGAGCGGGACAGGGGTCAAGAGACCCAGTACTTC.

The genes are TRBV23-1 and TRBJ2-3; perhaps D is TRBD1 or TRBD2 (6 bases each). TRBV23-1 is marked as an open reading frame, function uncertain. V lost 7 bases, J lost 2 bases, and 22 bases lay in between. CDR3 length: 17 amino acids. CDR3 DNA sequence: TGCGCCAGCAAAGTTCCCCAAGGGGGGCCAGACACAGATACGCAGTATTTT. Amino acids: CASKVPQGGPDTDTQYF.

This clonotype occurred many times. The V and J genes are TRBV6-1 and TRBJ2-5, with D maybe TRBD2 (6 bases). Germline values: CDR1 MNHNS, CDR2 SASEGT. V was pared by 5 bases and J by 5 bases, with 18 bases between. CDR3 length: 15 amino acids. This CDR3 reads CASSYGTLPGETQYF. The CDR3, as DNA: TGTGCCAGCAGTTACGGGACTCTTCCAGGGGAGACCCAGTACTTC.

This clonotype was observed at least ten times. The rearrangement joins TRBV7-2 to TRBJ1-5, with 10 bases lining up with TRBD1. From germline, CDR1 is SGHTA and CDR2 FQGNSA. V trimming: 1 base; J trimming: 7 bases; junction bases outside the gene matches: 4. This CDR3 has 15 residues. The CDR3, as DNA: TGTGCCAGCAGCTTAGGACAGGGGGCCTGGCAGCCCCAGCATTTT. It codes for CASSLGQGAWQPQHF.

V usage is TRBV5-1 and J usage is TRBJ2-3, with 9 bases that match TRBD1. Germline CDR1 is SGHRS and CDR2 is YFSETQ. Trimming at V came to 0 bases and at J to 2 bases, leaving 7 bases not matched to a gene. The CDR3 extends over 17 amino acids. In DNA, the CDR3 is TGCGCCAGCAGCTTGGCCGGTGGACAGGGGATCACAGATACGCAGTATTTT. This sequence encodes CASSLAGGQGITDTQYF.

This clonotype was counted only a few times. The CDR3 loop is CASSLREANEQFF. The CDR3, as DNA: TGTGCCAGCAGCCTGCGGGAGGCCAATGAGCAGTTCTTC. This chain connects TRBV7-8 to TRBJ2-1; 8 bases agree with TRBD2. This CDR3 contains 13 residues. V lost 5 bases, J lost 6 bases, and 3 bases stayed unmatched. Germline loops: CDR1 SGHVS, CDR2 FQNEAQ.

This clonotype was counted only a few times. This rearrangement joins TRBV28 to TRBJ1-2; 9 positions agree with TRBD1. The CDR3 totals 15 residues. CDR1 is MDHEN and CDR2 is SYDVKM in the germline V gene. V shed 5 bases, J shed 4 bases, and the junction held 8 bases outside the gene matches. The CDR3 sequence: CASSTGQGRGYGYTF. CDR3 nucleotides: TGTGCCAGCAGTACCGGACAGGGGAGAGGCTATGGCTACACCTTC.

This clonotype was counted only a few times. V gene TRBV6-2 or TRBV6-3 combines with J gene TRBJ1-3; no firm D call. Germline V gene sequence: CDR1 MNHEY, CDR2 SVGEGT. With 7 bases removed from V and 0 bases from J, the gap between germline ends came to 16 bases. This CDR3 contains 16 residues. The CDR3 DNA follows: TGTGCCAGCACCCTGCCCTCGACTGGCTCTGGAAACACCATATATTTT. Translated, it gives CASTLPSTGSGNTIYF.

The chain couples TRBV10-3 to TRBJ2-2; 10 nucleotides align to TRBD1. Germline assignment: CDR1 ENHRY and CDR2 SYGVKD. The ends lost 7 bases at V and 5 bases at J; junction bases unmatched: 4. The CDR3 loop spans 14 amino acids. The CDR3 DNA is TGTGCCATCACGGGGACAGGGGATACCGGGGAGCTGTTTTTT. This sequence encodes CAITGTGDTGELFF.

The V and J genes are TRBV24-1 and TRBJ1-1; TRBD1 might be the D (6 bases). The V end was cut by 7 bases, the J end by 3 bases, with 8 bases between. CDR3 length equals 12 residues. The germline V gene encodes CDR1 KGHDR and CDR2 SFDVKD. This CDR3 is CATRGAHTEAFF. The CDR3 DNA follows: TGTGCCACCAGGGGGGCACACACTGAAGCTTTCTTT.

This clonotype has ten or more counts. The chain couples TRBV7-9 to TRBJ2-7; D perhaps matches TRBD1 (5 bases). The CDR3 covers 13 residues. Germline CDR1 is SEHNR and CDR2 is FQNEAQ (reference sequence). V lost 6 bases and J 3 bases, leaving 12 bases between the germline ends. CDR3 DNA: TGTGCCAGCAGACCTTCAGGGAACTACGAGCAGTACTTC. This sequence encodes CASRPSGNYEQYF.

This clonotype was picked up a small number of times. V and J are TRBV4-1 and TRBJ1-3; D is undetermined. CDR1 and CDR2 (germline): MGHRA, YSYEKL. Trimming stripped 0 bases from V and 4 bases from J, with 10 bases between. The CDR3 is 15 amino acids. CDR3 amino acids: CASSQDRSSGNTIYF. CDR3 bases: TGCGCCAGCAGCCAAGACAGGTCTTCCGGAAACACCATATATTTT.

The V call is TRBV27, the J call TRBJ2-1; maybe TRBD1 (6 bases). V dropped 10 bases and J dropped 4 bases, with 17 bases sitting between them. The length of the CDR3 is 14 residues. Germline V gene sequence: CDR1 MNHEY, CDR2 SMNVEV (reference sequence). The CDR3 reads CATRPGQSYNEQFF. The CDR3 DNA sequence: TGTGCCACCCGCCCAGGACAGAGTTACAATGAGCAGTTCTTC.

This clonotype was seen a handful of times. This chain links TRBV28 with TRBJ1-2, with D possibly being TRBD1 (6 bases). The CDR3 runs to 15 residues. Germline values: CDR1 MDHEN, CDR2 SYDVKM. The V end was cut by 7 bases, the J end by 4 bases, with 19 bases between. CDR3 loop: CASTPRTVFGYGYTF. The CDR3 DNA reads as TGTGCCAGCACTCCGCGGACAGTCTTTGGCTATGGCTACACCTTC.

This clonotype has a count of ten or more. The CDR3 loop is CASSLAVGLNTEAFF. The CDR3 DNA reads TGTGCCAGCAGCTTAGCGGTAGGGTTGAACACTGAAGCTTTCTTT. The chain has TRBV7-2 and TRBJ1-1; the D is unclear. V shed 0 bases and J shed 0 bases, with 8 bases lying between them. CDR3 length: 15 amino acids. The germline V gene has CDR1 SGHTA and CDR2 FQGNSA.